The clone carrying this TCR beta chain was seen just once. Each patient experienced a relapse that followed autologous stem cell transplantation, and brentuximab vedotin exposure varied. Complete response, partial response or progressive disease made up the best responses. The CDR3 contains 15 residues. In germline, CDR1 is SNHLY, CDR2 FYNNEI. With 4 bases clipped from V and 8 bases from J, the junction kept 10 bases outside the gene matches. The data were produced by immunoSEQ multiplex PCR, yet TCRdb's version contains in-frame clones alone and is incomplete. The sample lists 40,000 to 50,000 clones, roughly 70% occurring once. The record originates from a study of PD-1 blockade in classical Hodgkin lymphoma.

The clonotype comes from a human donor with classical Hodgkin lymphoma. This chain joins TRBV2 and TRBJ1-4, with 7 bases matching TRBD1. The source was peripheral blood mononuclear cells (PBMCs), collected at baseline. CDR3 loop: CASSARTGSQEKLFF. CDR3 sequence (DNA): TGTGCCAGCAGTGCTCGGACAGGTTCCCAGGAAAAACTGTTTTTT. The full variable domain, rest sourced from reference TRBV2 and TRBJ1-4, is EPEVTQTPSHQVTQMGQEVILRCVPISNHLYFYWYRQILGQKVEFLVSFYNNEISEKSEIFDDQFSVERPDGSNFTLKIRSTKLEDSAMYFCASSARTGSQEKLFFGSGTQLSVL.